This T cell receptor (beta chain) stems from a study of blood T cell repertoires in COVID-19. The overall study: The analysed material was cDNA or gDNA that came from T cells, B-cell-depleted T cells, or PBMCs.

Only in-frame clones appear in the TCRdb table, and some are missing; sequencing was by immunoSEQ multiplex PCR. The data contain a few hundred thousand clones, 88% of them singletons. On this clone itself: This CDR3 is also generated by other DNA sequences in the sample.

Grouping used clinical history reported by participants in a survey and questionnaire. Symptom resolution, clearance, or two negative PCRs marked donors in Cohort 3 as recovered. Germline V lookup: CDR1 MNHEY, CDR2 SVGAGI. Trimming cost V 6 bases and J 0 bases, with 8 bases left between them. This CDR3 region has 13 residues. The specimen sequenced was PBMCs or T cells enriched from blood (not recorded which). The V and J genes are TRBV6-5 and TRBJ1-2, with no clear D. This receptor was identified in a woman in her late teens or twenties who had recovered from COVID-19. The DNA for the CDR3 is TGTGCCAGCAGCCGCGGGGCTAACTATGGCTACACCTTC. This translates into CASSRGANYGYTF.